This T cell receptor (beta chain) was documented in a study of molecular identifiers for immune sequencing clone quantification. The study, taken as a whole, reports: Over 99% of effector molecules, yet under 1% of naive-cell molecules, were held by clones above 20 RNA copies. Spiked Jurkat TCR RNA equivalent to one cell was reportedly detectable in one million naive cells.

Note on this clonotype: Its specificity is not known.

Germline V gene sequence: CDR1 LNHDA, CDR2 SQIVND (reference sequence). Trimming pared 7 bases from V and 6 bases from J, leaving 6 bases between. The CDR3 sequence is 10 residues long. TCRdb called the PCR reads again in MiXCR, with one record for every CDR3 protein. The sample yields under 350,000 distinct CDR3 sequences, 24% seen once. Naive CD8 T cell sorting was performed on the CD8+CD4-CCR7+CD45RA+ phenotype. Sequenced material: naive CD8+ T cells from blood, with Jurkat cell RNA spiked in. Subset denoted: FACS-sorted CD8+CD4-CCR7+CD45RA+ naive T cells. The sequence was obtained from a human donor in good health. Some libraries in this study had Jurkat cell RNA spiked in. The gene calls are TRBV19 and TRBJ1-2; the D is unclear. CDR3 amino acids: CASKLDGYTF. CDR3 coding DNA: TGTGCCAGTAAACTGGATGGCTACACCTTC.